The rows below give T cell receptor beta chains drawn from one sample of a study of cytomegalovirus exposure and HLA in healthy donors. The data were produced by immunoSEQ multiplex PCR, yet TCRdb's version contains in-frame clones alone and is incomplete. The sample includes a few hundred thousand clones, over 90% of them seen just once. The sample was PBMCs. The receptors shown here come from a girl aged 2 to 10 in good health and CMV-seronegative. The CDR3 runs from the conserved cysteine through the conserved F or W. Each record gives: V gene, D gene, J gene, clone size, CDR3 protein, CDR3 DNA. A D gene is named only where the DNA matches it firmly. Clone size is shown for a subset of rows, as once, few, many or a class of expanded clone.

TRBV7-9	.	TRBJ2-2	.	CASSVLVTGELFF	TGTGCCAGCAGCGTGCTAGTTACCGGGGAGCTGTTTTTT
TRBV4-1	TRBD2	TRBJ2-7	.	CASSFLSGSDYEQYF	TGCGCCAGCAGTTTCCTTAGCGGGAGCGACTACGAGCAGTACTTC
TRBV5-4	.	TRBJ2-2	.	CASSLKDRNTGELFF	TGTGCCAGCAGCTTGAAGGACAGAAACACCGGGGAGCTGTTTTTT
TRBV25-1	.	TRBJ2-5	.	CASSELQVETQYF	TGTGCCAGCAGTGAGTTACAGGTAGAGACCCAGTACTTC
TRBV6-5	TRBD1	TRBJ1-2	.	CASSNGQVYGYTF	TGTGCCAGCAGCAATGGACAGGTCTATGGCTACACCTTC
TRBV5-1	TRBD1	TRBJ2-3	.	CASSLPPGQSSDTQYF	TGCGCCAGCAGCTTGCCCCCGGGACAGTCCTCAGATACGCAGTATTTT
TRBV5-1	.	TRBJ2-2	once	CASRTAQGWTGELFF	TGCGCCAGCAGGACAGCACAGGGTTGGACCGGGGAGCTGTTTTTT
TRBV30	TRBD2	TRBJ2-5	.	CAWSVSSGSAETQYF	TGTGCCTGGAGTGTATCTAGCGGGAGTGCAGAGACCCAGTACTTC
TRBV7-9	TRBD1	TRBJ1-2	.	CASSSDRGAKGYTF	TGTGCCAGCAGCTCGGACAGGGGCGCGAAGGGCTACACCTTC
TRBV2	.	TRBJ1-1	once	CASSDHDLAGAFF	TGTGCCAGCAGTGACCATGACTTAGCGGGAGCTTTCTTT
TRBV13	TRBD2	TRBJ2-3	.	CASSPGTSGGHTDTQYF	TGTGCCAGCAGCCCCGGGACTAGCGGGGGGCACACAGATACGCAGTATTTT
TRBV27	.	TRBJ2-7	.	CASSLSGRLQYF	TGTGCCAGCAGTTTATCGGGGCGTCTGCAGTACTTC
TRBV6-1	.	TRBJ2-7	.	CASSSRTESSYEQYF	TGTGCCAGCAGTTCCCGGACAGAAAGCTCCTACGAGCAGTACTTC
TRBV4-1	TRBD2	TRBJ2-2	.	CASSQELAGGPTGELFF	TGCGCCAGCAGCCAAGAATTAGCGGGGGGGCCCACCGGGGAGCTGTTTTTT
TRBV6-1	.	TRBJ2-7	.	CASRTGTGSYEQYF	TGTGCCAGCAGAACCGGGACTGGCTCCTACGAGCAGTACTTC
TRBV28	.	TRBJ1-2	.	CASSFGVRVPYGYTF	TGTGCCAGCAGTTTTGGGGTCAGGGTACCCTATGGCTACACCTTC
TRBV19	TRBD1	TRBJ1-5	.	CASSFFQGARDQPQHF	TGTGCCAGTAGTTTCTTCCAGGGGGCGCGAGATCAGCCCCAGCATTTT
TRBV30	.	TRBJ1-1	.	CAWRSRTEAFF	TGTGCCTGGAGGAGCCGCACTGAAGCTTTCTTT
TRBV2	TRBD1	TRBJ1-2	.	CASSPHGTGSYGYTF	TGTGCCAGCAGTCCTCACGGGACAGGGAGCTATGGCTACACCTTC
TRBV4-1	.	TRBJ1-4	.	CASSPQVTTNEKLFF	TGCGCCAGCAGCCCACAAGTCACAACTAATGAAAAACTGTTTTTT
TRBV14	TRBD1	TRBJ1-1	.	CASRETGGTEAFF	TGTGCCAGCAGGGAGACAGGGGGCACTGAAGCTTTCTTT
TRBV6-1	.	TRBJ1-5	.	CASSEARGQPQHF	TGTGCCAGCAGTGAAGCGAGAGGGCAGCCCCAGCATTTT
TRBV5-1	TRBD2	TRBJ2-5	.	CASSLDLAGGGTQYF	TGCGCCAGCAGCTTGGATCTAGCGGGGGGAGGGACCCAGTACTTC
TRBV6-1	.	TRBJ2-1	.	CAGGSSQVEKQFF	TGTGCCGGGGGGTCTAGCCAGGTCGAGAAGCAGTTCTTC
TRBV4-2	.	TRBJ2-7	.	CASSEEGTGLAYEQYF	TGTGCCAGCAGCGAAGAGGGGACGGGACTGGCCTACGAGCAGTACTTC
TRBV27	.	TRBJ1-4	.	CASRQWRGKGTNEKLFF	TGTGCCAGCAGACAATGGAGGGGAAAGGGGACTAATGAAAAACTGTTTTTT
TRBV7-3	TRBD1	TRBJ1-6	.	CASLGQFNSPLHF	TGTGCCAGCCTGGGACAGTTCAATTCACCCCTCCACTTT
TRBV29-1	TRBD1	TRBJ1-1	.	CSVLKTGPNTEAFF	TGCAGCGTTCTCAAGACAGGGCCGAACACTGAAGCTTTCTTT
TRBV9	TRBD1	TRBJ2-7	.	CASSGQGGEQYF	TGTGCCAGCAGTGGACAGGGGGGCGAGCAGTACTTC